Included here is one TCR beta chain sequence, with context. Its target is not known. This entry belongs to a study of metastatic and nonmetastatic thyroid tumors. Study overall: Repertoire comparisons spanned blood and tumor or nodule tissue from malignant and benign thyroid patients.

TCRdb re-analyzed the PCR reads using MiXCR. Of 20,000 or so clones in the sample, around a third are singletons; the top ten hold 20% to 25%. Ahead of thyroid surgery, no patient had received treatment of any kind. The germline CDR1 and CDR2 sequences are SGDLS and YYNGEE. The V gene end was trimmed by 4 bases and the J gene end by 4 bases; junction bases not matched to a gene: 6. This CDR3 comprises 14 residues. Regarding the study as a whole: Benign nodules reportedly had significantly lower TCR beta diversity than malignant thyroid tumors in blood and tumor.

The chain links TRBV9 to TRBJ1-1, with TRBD1 identical over 8 bases. Sequencing was performed on adjacent normal tissue. The receptor was derived from a female donor with papillary thyroid cancer or a benign thyroid nodule (not recorded which). Some clones in this sample may be carry-over from other donors' samples. CDR3 coding DNA: TGTGCCAGCAGCACAGGGACAGGAAGCACTGAAGCTTTCTTT. This sequence encodes CASSTGTGSTEAFF. The entire variable domain, with the rest obtained from reference TRBV9 and TRBJ1-1, is as follows: DSGVTQTPKHLITATGQRVTLRCSPRSGDLSVYWYQQSLDQGLQFLIQYYNGEERAKGNILERFSAQQFPDLHSELNLSSLELGDSALYFCASSTGTGSTEAFFGQGTRLTVV.